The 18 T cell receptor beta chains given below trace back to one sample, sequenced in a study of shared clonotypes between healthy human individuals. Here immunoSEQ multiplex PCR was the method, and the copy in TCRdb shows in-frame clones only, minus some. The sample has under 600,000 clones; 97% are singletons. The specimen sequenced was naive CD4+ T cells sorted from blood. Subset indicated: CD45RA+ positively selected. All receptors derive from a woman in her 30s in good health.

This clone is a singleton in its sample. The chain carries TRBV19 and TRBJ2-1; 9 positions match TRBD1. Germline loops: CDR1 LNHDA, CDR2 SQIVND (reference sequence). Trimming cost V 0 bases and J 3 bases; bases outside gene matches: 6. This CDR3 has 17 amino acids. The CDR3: CASSIEPPGQGYNEQFF. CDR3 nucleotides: TGTGCCAGTAGTATAGAACCTCCGGGACAGGGCTACAATGAGCAGTTCTTC.

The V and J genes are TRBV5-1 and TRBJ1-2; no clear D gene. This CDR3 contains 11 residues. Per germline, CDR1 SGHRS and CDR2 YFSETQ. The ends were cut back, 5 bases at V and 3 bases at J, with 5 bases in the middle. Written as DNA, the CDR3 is TGCGCCAGCAGACTTGACTATGGCTACACCTTC. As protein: CASRLDYGYTF.

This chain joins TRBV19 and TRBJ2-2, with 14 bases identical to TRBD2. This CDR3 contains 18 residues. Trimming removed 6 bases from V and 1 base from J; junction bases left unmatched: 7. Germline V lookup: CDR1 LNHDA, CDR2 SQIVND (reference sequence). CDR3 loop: CASSYGLAGGRNTGELFF. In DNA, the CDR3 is TGTGCCAGTAGCTACGGACTAGCGGGAGGACGGAACACCGGGGAGCTGTTTTTT.

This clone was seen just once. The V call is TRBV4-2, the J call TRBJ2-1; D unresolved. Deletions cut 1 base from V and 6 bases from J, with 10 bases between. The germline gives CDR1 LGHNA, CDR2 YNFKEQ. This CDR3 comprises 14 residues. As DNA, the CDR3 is TGTGCCAGCAGCCAAGGGGCTACCCGCAATGAGCAGTTCTTC. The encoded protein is CASSQGATRNEQFF.

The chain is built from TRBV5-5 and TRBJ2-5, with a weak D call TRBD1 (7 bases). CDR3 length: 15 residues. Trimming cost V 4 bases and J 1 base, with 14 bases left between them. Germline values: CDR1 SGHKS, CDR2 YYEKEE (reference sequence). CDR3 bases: TGTGCCAGCAGCCGCAGGGGGGCCCTCCAAGAGACCCAGTACTTC. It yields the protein CASSRRGALQETQYF.

CDR3 sequence (DNA): TGTGCCATCAGTGAGAAGGGGACTAGCAGCATGAGGGAGCAGTACTTC. This translates into CAISEKGTSSMREQYF. The chain has TRBV10-3 and TRBJ2-7; 9 nucleotides align to TRBD2. The germline gives CDR1 ENHRY, CDR2 SYGVKD. With 2 bases clipped from V and 7 bases from J, the junction kept 12 bases outside the gene matches. The CDR3 is 16 residues long.

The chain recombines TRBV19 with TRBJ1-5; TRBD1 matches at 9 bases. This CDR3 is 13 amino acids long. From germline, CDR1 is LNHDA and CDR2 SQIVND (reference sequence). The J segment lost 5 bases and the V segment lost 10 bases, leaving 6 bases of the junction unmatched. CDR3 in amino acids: CATRDRDDQPQHF. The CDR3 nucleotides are TGTGCCACCAGGGACAGGGACGATCAGCCCCAGCATTTT.

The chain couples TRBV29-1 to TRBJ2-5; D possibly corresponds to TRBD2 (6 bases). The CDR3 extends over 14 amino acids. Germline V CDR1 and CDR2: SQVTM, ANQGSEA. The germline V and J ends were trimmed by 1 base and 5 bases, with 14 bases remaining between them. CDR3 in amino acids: CSVEVAEVGETQYF. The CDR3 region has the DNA TGCAGCGTTGAAGTAGCGGAGGTCGGTGAGACCCAGTACTTC.

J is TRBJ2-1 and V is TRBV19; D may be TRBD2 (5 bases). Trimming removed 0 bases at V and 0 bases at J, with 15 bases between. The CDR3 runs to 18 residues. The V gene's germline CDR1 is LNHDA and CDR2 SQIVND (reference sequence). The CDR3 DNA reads TGTGCCAGTAGTATAGATCACTTAGCGTTAAGCTCCTACAATGAGCAGTTCTTC. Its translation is CASSIDHLALSSYNEQFF.

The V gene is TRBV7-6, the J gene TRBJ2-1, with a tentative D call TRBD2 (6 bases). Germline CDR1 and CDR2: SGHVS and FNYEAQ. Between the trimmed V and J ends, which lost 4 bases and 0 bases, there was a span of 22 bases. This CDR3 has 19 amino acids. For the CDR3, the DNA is TGTGCCAGCAGCTCGGCAGGAGCGGACTTTAGCGGCTCCTACAATGAGCAGTTCTTC. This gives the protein CASSSAGADFSGSYNEQFF.

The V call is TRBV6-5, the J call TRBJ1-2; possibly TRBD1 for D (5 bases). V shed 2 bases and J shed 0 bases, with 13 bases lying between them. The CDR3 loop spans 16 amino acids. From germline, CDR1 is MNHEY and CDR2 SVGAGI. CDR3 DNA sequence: TGTGCCAGCAGTTACGGCAGGGAGTTAGCTAACTATGGCTACACCTTC. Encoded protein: CASSYGRELANYGYTF.

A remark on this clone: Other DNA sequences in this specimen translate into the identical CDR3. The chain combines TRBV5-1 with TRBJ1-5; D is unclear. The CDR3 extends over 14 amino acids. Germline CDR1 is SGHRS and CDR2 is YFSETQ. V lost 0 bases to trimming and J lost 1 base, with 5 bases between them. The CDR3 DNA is TGCGCCAGCAGCTTGGGAGGGAGCAATCAGCCCCAGCATTTT. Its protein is CASSLGGSNQPQHF.

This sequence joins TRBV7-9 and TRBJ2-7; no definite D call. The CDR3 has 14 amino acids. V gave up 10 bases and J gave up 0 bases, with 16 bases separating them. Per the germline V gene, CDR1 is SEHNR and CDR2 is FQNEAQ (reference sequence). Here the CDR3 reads CATQKGQASYEQYF. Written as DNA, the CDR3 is TGTGCCACCCAAAAAGGTCAAGCCTCCTACGAGCAGTACTTC. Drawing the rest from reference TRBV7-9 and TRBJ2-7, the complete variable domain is DTGVSQNPRHKITKRGQNVTFRCDPISEHNRLYWYRQTLGQGPEFLTYFQNEAQLEKSRLLSDRFSAERPKGSFSTLEIQRTEQGDSAMYLCATQKGQASYEQYFGPGTRLTVT.

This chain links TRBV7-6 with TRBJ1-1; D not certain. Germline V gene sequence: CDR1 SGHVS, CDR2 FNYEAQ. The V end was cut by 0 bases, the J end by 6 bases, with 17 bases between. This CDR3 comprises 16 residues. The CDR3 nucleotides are TGTGCCAGCAGCTTAGCGGTGCCGGGAACCGCTTCTGAAGCTTTCTTT. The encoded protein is CASSLAVPGTASEAFF.

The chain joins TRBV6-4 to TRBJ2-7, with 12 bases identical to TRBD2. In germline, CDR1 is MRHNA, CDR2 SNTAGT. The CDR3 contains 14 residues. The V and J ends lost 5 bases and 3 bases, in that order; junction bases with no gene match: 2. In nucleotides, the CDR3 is TGTGCCAGCAGTCTGACTAGCGGGAGCTACGAGCAGTACTTC. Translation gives CASSLTSGSYEQYF.

For the CDR3, the DNA is TGTGTCAGAAGCTTAGTTCTGGGGACCGCCTACGAGCAGTACTTC. Encoded protein: CVRSLVLGTAYEQYF. The rearrangement joins TRBV7-5 to TRBJ2-5. The J call is in doubt because the DNA end fits TRBJ2-7 better. TRBV7-5 is an annotated pseudogene. CDR3 size: 15 residues.

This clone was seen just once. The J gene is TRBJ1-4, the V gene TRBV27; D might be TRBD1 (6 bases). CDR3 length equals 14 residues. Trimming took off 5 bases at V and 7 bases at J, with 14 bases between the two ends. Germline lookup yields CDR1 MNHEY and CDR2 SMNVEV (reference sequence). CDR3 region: CASSRGHAAEKLFF. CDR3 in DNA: TGTGCCAGCAGTAGGGGACACGCAGCTGAAAAACTGTTTTTT. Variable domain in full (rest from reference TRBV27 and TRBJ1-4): EAQVTQNPRYLITVTGKKLTVTCSQNMNHEYMSWYRQDPGLGLRQIYYSMNVEVTDKGDVPEGYKVSRKEKRNFPLILESPSPNQTSLYFCASSRGHAAEKLFFGSGTQLSVL.

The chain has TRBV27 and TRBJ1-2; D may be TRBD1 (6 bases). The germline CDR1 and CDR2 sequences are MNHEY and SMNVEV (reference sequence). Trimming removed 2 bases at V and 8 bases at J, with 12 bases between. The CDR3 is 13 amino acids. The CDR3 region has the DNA TGTGCCAGCAGTTTACAGGGGACTCGAGGCTACACCTTC. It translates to CASSLQGTRGYTF.